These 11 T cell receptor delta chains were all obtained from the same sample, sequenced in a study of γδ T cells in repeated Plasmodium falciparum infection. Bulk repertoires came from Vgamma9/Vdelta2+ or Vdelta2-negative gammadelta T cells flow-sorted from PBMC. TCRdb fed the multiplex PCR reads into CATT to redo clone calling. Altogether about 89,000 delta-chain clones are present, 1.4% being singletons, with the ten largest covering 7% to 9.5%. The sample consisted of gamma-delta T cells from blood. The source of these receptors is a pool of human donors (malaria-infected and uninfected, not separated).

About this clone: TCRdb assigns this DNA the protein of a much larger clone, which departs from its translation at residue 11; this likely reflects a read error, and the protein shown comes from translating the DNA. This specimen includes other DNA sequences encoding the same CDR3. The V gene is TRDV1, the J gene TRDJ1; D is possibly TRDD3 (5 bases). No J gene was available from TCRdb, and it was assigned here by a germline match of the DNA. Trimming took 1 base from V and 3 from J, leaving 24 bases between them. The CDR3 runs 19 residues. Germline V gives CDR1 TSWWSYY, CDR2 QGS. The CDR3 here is CALGEQTRRGVREPDKLIF. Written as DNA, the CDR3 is TGTGCTCTTGGGGAACAGACTCGTCGGGGGGTACGGGAACCCGATAAACTCATCTTT.

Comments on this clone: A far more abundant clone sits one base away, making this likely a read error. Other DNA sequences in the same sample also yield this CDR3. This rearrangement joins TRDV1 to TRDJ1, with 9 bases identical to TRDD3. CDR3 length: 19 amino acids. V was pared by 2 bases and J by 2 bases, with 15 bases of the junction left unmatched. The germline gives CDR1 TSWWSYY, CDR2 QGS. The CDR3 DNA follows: TGTGCTCTTGGGGAAAGGATGACTAGGGGGATACCGGCTACCGATAAACTCATCTTT. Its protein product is CALGERMTRGIPATDKLIF.

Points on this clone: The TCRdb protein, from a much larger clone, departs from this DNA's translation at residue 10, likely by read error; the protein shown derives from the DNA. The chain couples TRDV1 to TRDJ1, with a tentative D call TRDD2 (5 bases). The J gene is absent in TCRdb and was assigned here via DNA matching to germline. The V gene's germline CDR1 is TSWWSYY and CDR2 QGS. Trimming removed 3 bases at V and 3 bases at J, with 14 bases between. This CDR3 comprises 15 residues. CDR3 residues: CALGEISLVADKLIF. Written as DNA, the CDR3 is TGTGCTCTTGGGGAGATTTCCTTAGTCGCCGATAAACTCATCTTT.

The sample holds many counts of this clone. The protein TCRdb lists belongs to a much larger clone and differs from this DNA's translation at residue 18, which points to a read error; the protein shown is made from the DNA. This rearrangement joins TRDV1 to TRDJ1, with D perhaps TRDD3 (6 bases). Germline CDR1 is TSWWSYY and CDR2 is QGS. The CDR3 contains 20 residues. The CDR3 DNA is TGTGCTCTTGGGGATACTTATCTCAGGGGGACCCGTCCGTACACCGATAAACCCATCTTT. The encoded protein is CALGDTYLRGTRPYTDKPIF.

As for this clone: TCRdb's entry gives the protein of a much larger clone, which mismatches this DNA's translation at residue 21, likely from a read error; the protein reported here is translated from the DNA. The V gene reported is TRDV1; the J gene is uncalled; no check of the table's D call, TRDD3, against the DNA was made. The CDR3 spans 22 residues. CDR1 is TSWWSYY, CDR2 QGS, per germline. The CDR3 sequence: CALGELGPLKVLGDPNTDKLTF. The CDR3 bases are TGTGCTCTTGGGGAACTTGGCCCTCTCAAAGTACTGGGGGATCCGAACACCGATAAACTCACCTTT.

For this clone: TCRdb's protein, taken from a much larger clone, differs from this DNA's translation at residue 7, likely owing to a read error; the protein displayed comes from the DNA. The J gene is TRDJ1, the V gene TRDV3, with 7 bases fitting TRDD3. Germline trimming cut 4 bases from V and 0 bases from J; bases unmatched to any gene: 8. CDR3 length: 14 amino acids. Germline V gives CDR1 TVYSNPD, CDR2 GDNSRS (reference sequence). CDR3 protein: CASQLGTHTDKLIF. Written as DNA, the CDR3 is TGTGCCTCTCAACTGGGGACCCACACCGATAAACTCATCTTT.

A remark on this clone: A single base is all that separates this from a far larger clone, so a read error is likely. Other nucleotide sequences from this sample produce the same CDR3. CDR3 DNA sequence: TGTGCTCTTGGGGAATCGGTAATCCTTAGGGTGAAGAGGACGGCACAACTCTTCTTT. This encodes CALGESVILRVKRTAQLFF. The chain couples TRDV1 to TRDJ2; D is undetermined. TCRdb offers no J gene call, so here the DNA was matched to germline to obtain one. The CDR3 totals 19 residues. Germline V gene lookup returns CDR1 TSWWSYY and CDR2 QGS. V lost 2 bases and J 8 bases, leaving 27 bases between the germline ends.

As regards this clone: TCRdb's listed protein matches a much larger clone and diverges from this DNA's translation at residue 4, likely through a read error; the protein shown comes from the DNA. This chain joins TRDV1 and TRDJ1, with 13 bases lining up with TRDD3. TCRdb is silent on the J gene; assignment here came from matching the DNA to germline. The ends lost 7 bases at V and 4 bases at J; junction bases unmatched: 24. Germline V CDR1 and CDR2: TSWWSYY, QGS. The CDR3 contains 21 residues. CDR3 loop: CALEAMPTLYWGIRIIDKLIF. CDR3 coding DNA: TGTGCTCTTGAGGCAATGCCGACTCTGTACTGGGGGATACGCATAATCGATAAACTCATCTTT.

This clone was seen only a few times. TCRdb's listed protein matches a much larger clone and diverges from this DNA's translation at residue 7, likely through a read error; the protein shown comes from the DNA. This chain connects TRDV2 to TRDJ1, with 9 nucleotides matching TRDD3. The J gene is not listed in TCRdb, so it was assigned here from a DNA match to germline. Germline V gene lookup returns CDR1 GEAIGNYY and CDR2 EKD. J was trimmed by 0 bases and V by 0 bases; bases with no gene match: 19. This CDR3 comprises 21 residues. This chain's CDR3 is CACDTVSVGDKGQEYTDKLIF. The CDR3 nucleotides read TGTGCCTGTGACACCGTGTCGGTGGGGGATAAAGGGCAGGAGTACACCGATAAACTCATCTTT.

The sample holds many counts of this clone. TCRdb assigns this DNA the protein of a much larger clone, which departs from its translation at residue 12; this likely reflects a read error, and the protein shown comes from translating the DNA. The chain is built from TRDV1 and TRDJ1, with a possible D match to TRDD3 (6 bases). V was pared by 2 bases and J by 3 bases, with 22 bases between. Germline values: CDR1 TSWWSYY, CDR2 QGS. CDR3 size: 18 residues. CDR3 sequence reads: CALGESRVRLGMPDKLIF. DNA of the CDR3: TGTGCTCTTGGGGAAAGTCGGGTACGTTTGGGGATGCCCGATAAACTCATCTTT.

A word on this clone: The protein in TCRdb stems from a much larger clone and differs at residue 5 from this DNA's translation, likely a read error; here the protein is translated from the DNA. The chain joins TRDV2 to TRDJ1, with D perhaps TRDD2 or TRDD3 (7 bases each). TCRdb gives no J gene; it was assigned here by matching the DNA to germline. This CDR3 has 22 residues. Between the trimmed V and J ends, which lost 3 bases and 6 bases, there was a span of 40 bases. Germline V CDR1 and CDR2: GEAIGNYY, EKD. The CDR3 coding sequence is TGTGCCTGTGACGCCCGCCTTCCTTCCAACTATACTGGGGATCCCCGAGGATATAAACTCATCTTT. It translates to CACDARLPSNYTGDPRGYKLIF.